This T cell receptor beta chain was identified during a study of T cell repertoires in cytomegalovirus infection. On the study more broadly: CMV infection and matching HLA type were both indicated by public TCR beta signatures.

TCRdb ran MiXCR on the reads and lists one entry per CDR3 protein. Among approximately 750,000 distinct CDR3 sequences listed, approximately 34% were seen once. With 2 bases removed from V and 8 bases from J, the gap between germline ends came to 19 bases. The CDR3 extends over 16 amino acids. The germline CDR1 and CDR2 sequences are MNHNY and SVGAGI (reference sequence). In this sample, this clonotype turned up a few times. The antigen is undetermined. Whole-study findings and limits: Public TCR beta family frequency separated CMV-and-HLA carriers, including in an independent cohort. CMV-specific TCR beta clonotypes restricted by HLA-C dominated the ex vivo response.

The source of this sequence is a human donor in good health (CMV status not recorded). Some clones in this sample may be carry-over from other donors' samples. The sequenced material came from PBMCs. The V and J genes are TRBV6-6 and TRBJ2-1; D gene ambiguous. CDR3 DNA sequence: TGTGCCAGCAGTTACCCTTCGTCTTATCCCCTCCATGAGCAGTTCTTC. It translates to CASSYPSSYPLHEQFF.